This T cell receptor beta chain was sequenced for a study of blood T cells in healthy people across ages. V was trimmed by 3 bases and J by 1 base, leaving 10 bases between them. Germline values: CDR1 MDHEN, CDR2 SYDVKM. This CDR3 contains 14 residues. Only a few counts were recorded for this clonotype. A second roughly 6 to 11 cycle PCR used barcoded and J-beta primers. TCRdb used MiXCR to reprocess the 5' RACE reads, holding one entry per CDR3 protein. This table has around 1.7 million distinct CDR3 sequences, 25% to 30% appearing once. This sequence joins TRBV28 and TRBJ2-7; the D gene is possibly TRBD1 (6 bases). The source is a woman aged 25 to 39 in good health. Sequenced material: blood. CDR3 in DNA: TGTGCCAGCAGTTTCGGACAGAGATCCTACGAGCAGTACTTC. Its protein product is CASSFGQRSYEQYF. The complete variable domain, with remaining parts taken from reference TRBV28 and TRBJ2-7, reads DVKVTQSSRYLVKRTGEKVFLECVQDMDHENMFWYRQDPGLGLRLIYFSYDVKMKEKGDIPEGYSVSREKKERFSLILESASTNQTSMYLCASSFGQRSYEQYFGPGTRLTVT.